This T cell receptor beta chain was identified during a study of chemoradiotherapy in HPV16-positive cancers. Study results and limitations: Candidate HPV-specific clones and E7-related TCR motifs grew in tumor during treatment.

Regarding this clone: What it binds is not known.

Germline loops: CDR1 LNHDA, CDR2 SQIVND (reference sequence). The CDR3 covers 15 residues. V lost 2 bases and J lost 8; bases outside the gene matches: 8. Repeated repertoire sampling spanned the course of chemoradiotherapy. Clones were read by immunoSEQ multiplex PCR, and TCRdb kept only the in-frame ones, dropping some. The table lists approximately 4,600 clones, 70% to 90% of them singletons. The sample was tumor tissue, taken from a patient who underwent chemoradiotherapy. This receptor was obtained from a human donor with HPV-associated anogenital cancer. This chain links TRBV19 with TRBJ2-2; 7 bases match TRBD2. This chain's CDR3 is CASSISSGFRGELFF. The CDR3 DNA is TGTGCCAGTAGTATATCTAGCGGATTTAGAGGGGAGCTGTTTTTT.